The clone carrying this TCR beta chain was detected only once. The data derive from a study of T cell changes during pregnancy in multiple sclerosis. The table came from immunoSEQ multiplex PCR; TCRdb's copy has only in-frame clones and leaves some out. This table has some 27,000 clones, 89% appearing once. The CDR3 sequence is 11 residues long. Trimming took 7 bases from V and 7 from J, leaving 10 bases between them. Germline CDR1 reads SNHLY; CDR2 reads FYNNEI. The starting material was CD4+ T cells from peripheral blood mononuclear cells, obtained in the first trimester of pregnancy. The sequence was obtained from a female donor in good health, enrolled as a control in a pregnancy study. This chain joins TRBV2 and TRBJ1-2; D not certain. Here the CDR3 reads CASTAGFGYTF. CDR3 in DNA: TGTGCCAGCACCGCGGGTTTTGGCTACACCTTC. Filled out from reference TRBV2 and TRBJ1-2, the complete variable domain reads EPEVTQTPSHQVTQMGQEVILRCVPISNHLYFYWYRQILGQKVEFLVSFYNNEISEKSEIFDDQFSVERPDGSNFTLKIRSTKLEDSAMYFCASTAGFGYTFGSGTRLTVV.